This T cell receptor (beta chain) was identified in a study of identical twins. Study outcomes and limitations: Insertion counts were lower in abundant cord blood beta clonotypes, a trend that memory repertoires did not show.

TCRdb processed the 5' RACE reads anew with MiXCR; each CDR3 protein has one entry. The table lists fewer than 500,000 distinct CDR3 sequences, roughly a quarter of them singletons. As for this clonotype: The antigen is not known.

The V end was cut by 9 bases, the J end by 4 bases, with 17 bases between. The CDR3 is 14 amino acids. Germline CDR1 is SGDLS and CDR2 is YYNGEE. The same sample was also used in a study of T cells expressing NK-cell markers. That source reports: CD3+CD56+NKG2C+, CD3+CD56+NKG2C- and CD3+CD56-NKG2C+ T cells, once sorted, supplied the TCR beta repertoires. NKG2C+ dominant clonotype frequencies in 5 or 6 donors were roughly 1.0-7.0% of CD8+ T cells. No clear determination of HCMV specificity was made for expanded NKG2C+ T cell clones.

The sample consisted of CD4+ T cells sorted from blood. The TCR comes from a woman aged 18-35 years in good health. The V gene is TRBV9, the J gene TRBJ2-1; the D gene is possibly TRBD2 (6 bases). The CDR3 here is CATSGGGTYNEQFF. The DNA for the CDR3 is TGTGCCACCTCCGGGGGTGGAACTTACAATGAGCAGTTCTTC.